This T cell receptor beta chain derives from a study of T cell responses to AZD1222 COVID-19 vaccine. V lost 8 bases to trimming and J lost 1 base, with 10 bases between them. Germline-derived CDR1 and CDR2 are SNHLY and FYNNEI. CDR3 length: 13 amino acids. Overall study results and limits: The sample set comprised mostly white British donors with more females, and clonal diversity was possibly underestimated. Spike-specific TCR breadth and depth both grew after two AZD1222 doses.

Clones were sequenced by immunoSEQ multiplex PCR, and TCRdb holds only the in-frame ones, with some missing. This table has about 120,000 clones, approximately 87% appearing once. Remarks on this clone: Its antigen is not identified.

This specimen was peripheral blood, taken on day 0 of AZD1222 vaccination. The genes are TRBV2 and TRBJ2-3; D not certain. This clonotype was obtained from an adult in good health. The DNA of the CDR3 is TGTGCCAGCGACTTGGCTGGCACAGATACGCAGTATTTT. This translates into CASDLAGTDTQYF.